The clone carrying this TCR beta chain has a handful of counts. Unique molecular identifiers tagged the TCRbeta library. One entry per CDR3 protein results from TCRdb running MiXCR on the PCR reads. The sample lists hundreds of thousands of distinct CDR3 sequences, 9.9% seen once, with roughly 9.1% in the top ten. Germline CDR1 reads SGHDN; CDR2 reads FVKESK. The CDR3 has 13 residues. The V end lost 5 bases, the J end lost 3 bases, and 10 bases lay between the germline ends. The data derive from a study of T-cell reconstitution after alpha-beta-depleted transplantation in children. The chain is built from TRBV14 and TRBJ2-5; D call uncertain. The receptor was derived from a human donor who donated a stem cell graft to a child with SCID. Sequencing was performed on PBMCs from the stem cell graft donor, taken from the stem cell graft. The CDR3 spells CASSESTEETQYF. In DNA form, the CDR3 reads TGTGCCAGCAGCGAGTCTACAGAAGAGACCCAGTACTTC.